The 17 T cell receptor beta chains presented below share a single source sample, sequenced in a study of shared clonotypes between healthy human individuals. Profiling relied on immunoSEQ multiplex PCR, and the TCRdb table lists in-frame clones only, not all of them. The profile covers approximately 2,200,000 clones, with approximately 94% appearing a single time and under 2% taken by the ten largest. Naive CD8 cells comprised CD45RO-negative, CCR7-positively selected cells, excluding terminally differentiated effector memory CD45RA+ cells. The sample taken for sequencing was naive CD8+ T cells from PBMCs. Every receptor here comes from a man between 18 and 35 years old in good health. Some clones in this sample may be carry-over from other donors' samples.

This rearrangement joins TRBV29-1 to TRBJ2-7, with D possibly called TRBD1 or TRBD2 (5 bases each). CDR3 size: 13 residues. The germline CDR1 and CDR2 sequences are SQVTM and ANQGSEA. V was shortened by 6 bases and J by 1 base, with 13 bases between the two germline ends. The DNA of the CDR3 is TGCAGCGTACCCGGGACGGAATCCTACGAGCAGTACTTC. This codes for CSVPGTESYEQYF.

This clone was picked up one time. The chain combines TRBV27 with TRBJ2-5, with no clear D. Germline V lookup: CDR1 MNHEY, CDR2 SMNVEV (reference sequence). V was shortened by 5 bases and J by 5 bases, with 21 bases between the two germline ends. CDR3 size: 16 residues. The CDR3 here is CASSAELNSNGETQYF. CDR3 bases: TGTGCCAGCAGTGCCGAATTAAATTCAAACGGGGAGACCCAGTACTTC.

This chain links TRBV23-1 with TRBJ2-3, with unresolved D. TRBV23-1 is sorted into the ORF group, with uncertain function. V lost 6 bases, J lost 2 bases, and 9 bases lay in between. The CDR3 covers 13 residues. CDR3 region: CASRGKVTDTQYF. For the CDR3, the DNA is TGCGCCAGCAGGGGAAAGGTCACAGATACGCAGTATTTT.

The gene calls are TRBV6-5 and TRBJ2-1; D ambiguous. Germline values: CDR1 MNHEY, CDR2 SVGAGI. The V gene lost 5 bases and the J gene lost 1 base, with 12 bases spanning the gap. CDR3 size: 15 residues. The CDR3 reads CASSKGPSSYNEQFF. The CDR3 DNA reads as TGTGCCAGCAGTAAAGGACCGTCGTCCTACAATGAGCAGTTCTTC.

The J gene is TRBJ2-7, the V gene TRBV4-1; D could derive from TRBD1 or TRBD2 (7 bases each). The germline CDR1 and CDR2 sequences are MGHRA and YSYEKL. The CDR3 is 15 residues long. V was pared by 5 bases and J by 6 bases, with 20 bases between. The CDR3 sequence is CASSFTRQGGSEQYF. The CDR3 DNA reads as TGCGCCAGCAGCTTTACGAGACAGGGAGGGAGCGAGCAGTACTTC.

The DNA of the CDR3 is TGTGCCAGCAGCTCCGGACTAGCGGGAGCCGGTTTCTCCTACAATGAGCAGTTCTTC. It translates to CASSSGLAGAGFSYNEQFF. The chain is built from TRBV13 and TRBJ2-1, with 13 bases matching TRBD2. Trimming cost V 4 bases and J 0 bases; bases outside gene matches: 9. Germline CDR1 is PRHDT and CDR2 is FYEKMQ (reference sequence). There are 19 residues in the CDR3.

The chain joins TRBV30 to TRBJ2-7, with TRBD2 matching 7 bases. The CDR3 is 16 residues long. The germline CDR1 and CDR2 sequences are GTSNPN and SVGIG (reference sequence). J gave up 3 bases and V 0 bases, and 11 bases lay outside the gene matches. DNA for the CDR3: TGTGCCTGGAGTGTCGCGGGAGTGAGTCCGAGCTACGAGCAGTACTTC. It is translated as CAWSVAGVSPSYEQYF.

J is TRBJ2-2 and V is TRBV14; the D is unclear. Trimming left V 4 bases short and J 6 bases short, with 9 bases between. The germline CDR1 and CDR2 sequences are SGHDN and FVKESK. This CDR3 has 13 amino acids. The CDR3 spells CASSPTLAGELFF. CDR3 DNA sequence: TGTGCCAGCAGCCCGACCCTGGCCGGGGAGCTGTTTTTT.

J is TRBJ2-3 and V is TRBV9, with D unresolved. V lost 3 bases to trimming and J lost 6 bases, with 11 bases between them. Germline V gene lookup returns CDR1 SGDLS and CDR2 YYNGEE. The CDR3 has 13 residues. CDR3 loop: CASSAGSADTQYF. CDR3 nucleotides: TGTGCCAGCAGCGCCGGGTCGGCGGATACGCAGTATTTT.

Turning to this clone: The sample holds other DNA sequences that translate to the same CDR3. CDR3 protein: CASSLGGRPYEQYF. In nucleotides, the CDR3 is TGTGCCAGCAGCTTGGGCGGACGGCCCTACGAGCAGTACTTC. J is TRBJ2-7 and V is TRBV5-6, with D uncertain. This CDR3 has 14 residues. Between the trimmed V and J ends, which lost 0 bases and 2 bases, there was a span of 9 bases. Germline V gives CDR1 SGHDT, CDR2 YYEEEE.

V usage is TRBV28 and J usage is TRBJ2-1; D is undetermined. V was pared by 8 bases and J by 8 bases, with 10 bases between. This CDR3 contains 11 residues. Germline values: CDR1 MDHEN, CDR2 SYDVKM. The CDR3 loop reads CASGRPHEQFF. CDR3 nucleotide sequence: TGTGCCAGCGGCCGCCCGCATGAGCAGTTCTTC.

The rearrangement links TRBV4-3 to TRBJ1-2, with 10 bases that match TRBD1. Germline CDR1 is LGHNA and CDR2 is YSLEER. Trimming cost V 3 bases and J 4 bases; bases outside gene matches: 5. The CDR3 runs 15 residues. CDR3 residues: CASSHDRGPFYGYTF. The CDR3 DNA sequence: TGCGCCAGCAGCCATGACAGGGGGCCATTCTATGGCTACACCTTC.

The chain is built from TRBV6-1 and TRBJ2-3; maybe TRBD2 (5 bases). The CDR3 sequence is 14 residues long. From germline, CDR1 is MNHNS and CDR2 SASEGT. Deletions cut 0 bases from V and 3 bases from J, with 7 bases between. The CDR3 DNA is TGTGCCAGCAGTGAAGCGCGCGGGACAGATACGCAGTATTTT. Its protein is CASSEARGTDTQYF.

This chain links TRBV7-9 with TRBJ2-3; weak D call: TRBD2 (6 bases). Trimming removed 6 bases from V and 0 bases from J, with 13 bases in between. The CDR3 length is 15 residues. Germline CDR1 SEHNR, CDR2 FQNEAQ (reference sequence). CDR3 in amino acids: CASRTVGLSTDTQYF. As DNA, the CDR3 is TGTGCCAGCAGGACCGTGGGACTGAGCACAGATACGCAGTATTTT. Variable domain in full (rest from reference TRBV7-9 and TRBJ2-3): DTGVSQNPRHKITKRGQNVTFRCDPISEHNRLYWYRQTLGQGPEFLTYFQNEAQLEKSRLLSDRFSAERPKGSFSTLEIQRTEQGDSAMYLCASRTVGLSTDTQYFGPGTRLTVL.

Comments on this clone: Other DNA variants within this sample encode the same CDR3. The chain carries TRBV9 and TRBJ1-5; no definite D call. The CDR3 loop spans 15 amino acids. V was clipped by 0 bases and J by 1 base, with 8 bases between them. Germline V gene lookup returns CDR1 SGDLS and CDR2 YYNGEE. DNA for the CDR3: TGTGCCAGCAGCGTAGGAGGCAACAGCAATCAGCCCCAGCATTTT. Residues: CASSVGGNSNQPQHF.

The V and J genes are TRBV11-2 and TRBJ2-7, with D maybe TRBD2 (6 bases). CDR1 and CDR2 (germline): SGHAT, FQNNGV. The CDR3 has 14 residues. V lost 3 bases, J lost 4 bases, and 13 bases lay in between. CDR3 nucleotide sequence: TGTGCCAGCAGCTTTTCGGAGGGGAAGTACGAGCAGTACTTC. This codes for CASSFSEGKYEQYF.

DNA for the CDR3: TGCGCCAGCAGCCAAGGTGGGGCCAGACCGGCCTCAATGATGAACACCGGGGAGCTGTTTTTT. Protein: CASSQGGARPASMMNTGELFF. The V and J genes are TRBV4-1 and TRBJ2-2, with D possibly matching TRBD1 (5 bases). CDR3 size: 21 residues. V dropped 1 base and J dropped 1 base, with 25 bases sitting between them. Germline assignment: CDR1 MGHRA and CDR2 YSYEKL.